This T cell receptor (beta chain) was sequenced for a study of OX40 agonist ivuxolimab in advanced cancers. About the study: Ivuxolimab doses were 0.01, 0.1, 0.3, 1.5, 3 or 10 mg/kg every 2 weeks.

Sequencing was performed with immunoSEQ multiplex PCR; in TCRdb, only in-frame clones are kept and a portion is missing. Counted here are fewer than 65,000 clones, about 90% occurring once; the ten biggest clones make up 5.4%. Study-wide points: At doses 0.1 to 3.0 mg/kg, CD4+ and CD8+ clones expanded. Average numbers of expanded clones were greater in CD8+ T cells than in CD4+.

Note on this clone: Its antigen is undetermined.

Samples of blood were obtained at baseline, on cycle 4 day 1, and on cycle 7 day 1. The origin of this receptor is an adult with an advanced solid tumor such as melanoma, head and neck, liver or kidney cancer. The sample was CD4+ or CD8+ T cells sorted from blood, taken in a trial of the OX40 agonist ivuxolimab.

CDR3 DNA sequence: TGCGCCAGCAGCCGGGGACAGGGGCCTGGGGCCGGGGAGCTGTTTTTT. This sequence encodes CASSRGQGPGAGELFF. The chain employs TRBV4-3 and TRBJ2-2, with TRBD1 matching over 10 bases. The CDR3 sequence is 16 residues long. The germline gives CDR1 LGHNA, CDR2 YSLEER. Trimming removed 4 bases from V and 6 bases from J; junction bases left unmatched: 8.